Sequencing of this T cell receptor beta chain was carried out in a study of human T cells and chemical hapten exposure. Study as a whole: Minor volume differences among pooled libraries chiefly drove per-sample TCR yield variation.

Trimming pared 1 base from V and 8 bases from J, leaving 6 bases between. Germline assignment: CDR1 LGHDT and CDR2 YNNKEL (reference sequence). The CDR3 totals 12 residues. Time point of the sample: patch test 3, about 24 weeks after DPC sensitization. Treatment in this sample: therapeutic diphenylcyclopropenone sensitization with weekly scalp DPC. Each CDR3 protein is one row after TCRdb ran MiXCR on the RACE reads. The table records 90,000 to 110,000 distinct CDR3 sequences, under 35% of them present only once. This sequence joins TRBV3-1 and TRBJ2-1; possibly TRBD2 for D (6 bases). Sequences were derived from whole blood, sampled in connection with sensitization to the hapten diphenylcyclopropenone (DPC). The TCR was taken from a man between 35 and 55 years old with alopecia areata. Some clones in this sample may be carry-over from other donors' samples. The CDR3 DNA is TGTGCCAGCAGCCAAGCGGGAGATGAGCAGTTCTTC. Protein product: CASSQAGDEQFF.